The T cell receptor (beta chain) under discussion was sequenced for a study of CD8 T cells in Susac syndrome. Overall study results and limits: The study conceded that its TCR sequencing and HLA analysis involved relatively few individuals.

This CDR3 is built from 13 residues. Germline values: CDR1 GTSNPN, CDR2 SVGIG (reference sequence). The V end was cut by 2 bases, the J end by 1 base, with 8 bases between. The multiple sclerosis controls were treatment-naive patients, and their relapsing-remitting disease was stable or active. TEMRA cells were FACS-enriched, with CD8+ and CD4+ T cells isolated negatively. Concerning this clonotype: Antigen specificity is unknown.

RNA amounts of roughly 0.45 to 1 ug underwent reverse transcription with random hexamers. TCR beta CDR3 was amplified by immunoSEQ multiplex PCR. This amplification extended across 54 Vbeta and 13 Jbeta segments. Each CDR3 protein gets one entry after TCRdb re-called the immunoSEQ multiplex PCR reads with MiXCR. This table holds 150,000 to 200,000 distinct CDR3 sequences, roughly 92% found once. This rearrangement joins TRBV30 to TRBJ1-1, with D uncertain. Sequenced material: CD4+ T cells from PBMCs. This clonotype was obtained from a human donor with multiple sclerosis. The CDR3 coding sequence is TGTGCCTGGAGTCGTCAGTGGAACACTGAAGCTTTCTTT. Encoded protein: CAWSRQWNTEAFF. The whole variable domain, remainder taken from reference TRBV30 and TRBJ1-1, is SQTIHQWPATLVQPVGSPLSLECTVEGTSNPNLYWYRQAAGRGLQLLFYSVGIGQISSEVPQNLSASRPQDRQFILSSKKLLLSDSGFYLCAWSRQWNTEAFFGQGTRLTVV.